This T cell receptor beta chain was sequenced for a study of blood T cell repertoires in COVID-19. Study overall: Acute and convalescent COVID-19 specimens originated in the United States, Italy and Spain. Sources were T cells, B-cell-depleted T cells, or PBMCs; the material itself was cDNA or gDNA.

The authors' processing: From reference gene primer amplification, estimates of nucleated cell counts were derived. The table came from immunoSEQ multiplex PCR; TCRdb's copy has only in-frame clones and leaves some out. Clonal size and the V and J genes are those of that table, whereas D and trimming came from the DNA. The table includes 230,000 or so clones, roughly nine tenths detected once. This CDR3 is built from 15 residues. V gave up 5 bases and J gave up 0 bases, with 13 bases separating them. Germline V gives CDR1 LGHDT, CDR2 YNNKEL (reference sequence). The clonotype originates from a woman aged 40 to 49 who had recovered from COVID-19. The chain has TRBV3-1 (or the pseudogene TRBV3-2) and TRBJ1-2; weak D call: TRBD1 (6 bases). The source material was peripheral blood. The CDR3 bases are TGTGCCAGCAGCAACGGACAGACAGCTAACTATGGCTACACCTTC. Protein: CASSNGQTANYGYTF.